Listed here are 11 T cell receptor beta chains from one sample, sequenced in a study of blood T cell repertoires in COVID-19. TCRdb's copy holds only in-frame clones and misses some; the assay was immunoSEQ multiplex PCR. The top ten hold around 5.4% of the sample, which has about 100,000 clones, 80% to 95% seen once. Material: peripheral blood. The receptors come from a man in his 70s with acute or convalescent COVID-19.

The chain combines TRBV6-5 with TRBJ2-7, with D possibly TRBD2 on 6 matching bases. Between the trimmed V and J ends, which lost 5 bases and 5 bases, there was a span of 13 bases. The germline V gene encodes CDR1 MNHEY and CDR2 SVGAGI. The CDR3 spans 13 residues. In DNA form, the CDR3 reads TGTGCCAGCAGTCCGACTAGTGTGAACGAGCAGTACTTC. It codes for CASSPTSVNEQYF.

V and J are TRBV7-8 and TRBJ1-2; 7 bases match TRBD1. The germline V gene has CDR1 SGHVS and CDR2 FQNEAQ. V lost 5 bases and J lost 2; bases outside the gene matches: 5. This CDR3 spans 14 amino acids. CDR3 nucleotide sequence: TGTGCCAGCAGCCCGCGACAGGGAAACTATGGCTACACCTTC. Amino acids: CASSPRQGNYGYTF.

This rearrangement joins TRBV10-3 to TRBJ1-1; D possibly corresponds to TRBD1 (5 bases). V was shortened by 6 bases and J by 1 base, with 15 bases between the two germline ends. In germline, CDR1 is ENHRY, CDR2 SYGVKD. This CDR3 comprises 15 residues. CDR3 sequence reads: CAISPFDSQNTEAFF. In DNA, the CDR3 is TGTGCCATCAGCCCTTTCGACAGTCAGAACACTGAAGCTTTCTTT.

This chain links TRBV6-1 with TRBJ1-3, with TRBD1 matching 8 bases. The CDR3 sequence is 14 residues long. The V gene's germline CDR1 is MNHNS and CDR2 SASEGT. The J segment lost 4 bases and the V segment lost 3 bases, leaving 2 bases of the junction unmatched. The DNA of the CDR3 is TGTGCCAGCAGTGACAGGGGGCGAGGAAACACCATATATTTT. It codes for CASSDRGRGNTIYF.

The chain carries TRBV6-1 and TRBJ2-4, with 10 bases identical to TRBD2. The V gene end was trimmed by 8 bases and the J gene end by 0 bases; junction bases not matched to a gene: 7. Per the germline V gene, CDR1 is MNHNS and CDR2 is SASEGT. The CDR3 totals 16 residues. This CDR3 is CASGGTSELAKNIQYF. The CDR3 DNA reads as TGTGCCAGCGGTGGGACTAGCGAGCTAGCCAAAAACATTCAGTACTTC.

This clone has just one count. The gene calls are TRBV15 and TRBJ1-5; 10 bases agree with TRBD1. The germline V gene encodes CDR1 LNHNV and CDR2 YYDKDF (reference sequence). The CDR3 contains 14 residues. V trimming: 2 bases; J trimming: 7 bases; junction bases outside the gene matches: 2. The CDR3 spells CATSRRDRGQPQHF. The CDR3 DNA sequence: TGTGCCACCAGCAGACGGGACAGGGGACAGCCCCAGCATTTT.

The chain uses TRBV28 and TRBJ1-1; D unresolved. The V and J ends lost 5 bases and 9 bases respectively, with 10 bases between them. The CDR3 contains 11 residues. Germline V gene sequence: CDR1 MDHEN, CDR2 SYDVKM. The CDR3 sequence: CASSPTTQAFF. CDR3 nucleotide sequence: TGTGCCAGCAGTCCAACAACACAAGCTTTCTTT.

This clone occurred a few times. This chain uses TRBV2 with TRBJ2-1; D ambiguous. V lost 1 base to trimming and J lost 2 bases, with 9 bases between them. CDR1 and CDR2 from the germline V gene are SNHLY and FYNNEI. CDR3 length equals 15 residues. CDR3 residues: CASSEDYAAYNEQFF. In nucleotides, the CDR3 is TGTGCCAGCAGTGAAGATTACGCAGCCTACAATGAGCAGTTCTTC.

The genes are TRBV19 and TRBJ1-3; D is possibly TRBD1 (6 bases). Germline V gives CDR1 LNHDA, CDR2 SQIVND (reference sequence). The V end was cut by 3 bases, the J end by 0 bases, with 9 bases between. This CDR3 spans 15 amino acids. CDR3: CASSIWDTSGNTIYF. The CDR3, as DNA: TGTGCCAGTAGTATCTGGGACACCTCTGGAAACACCATATATTTT.

The V and J genes are TRBV5-1 and TRBJ2-7; a possible D gene is TRBD2 (6 bases). Germline CDR1 and CDR2: SGHRS and YFSETQ. Trimming pared 4 bases from V and 6 bases from J, leaving 17 bases between. The CDR3 is made up of 14 amino acids. CDR3 loop: CASSMMGGQGEQYF. In DNA, the CDR3 is TGCGCCAGCAGCATGATGGGGGGTCAAGGCGAGCAGTACTTC.

The gene calls are TRBV6-5 and TRBJ1-4; D ambiguous. CDR3 size: 14 residues. Per the germline V gene, CDR1 is MNHEY and CDR2 is SVGAGI. Trimming stripped 11 bases from V and 3 bases from J, with 16 bases between. CDR3 DNA: TGTGCCTCTGAGGGCGGAGGCTCTAATGAAAAACTGTTTTTT. Translation gives CASEGGGSNEKLFF.